This T cell receptor (beta chain) derives from a study of T cell repertoires in cytomegalovirus infection. In TCRdb, the reads were re-called with MiXCR into one record per CDR3 protein. The table lists around 300,000 distinct CDR3 sequences, more than 8% of them singletons. This CDR3 has 14 residues. Trimming removed 6 bases from V and 6 bases from J, with 14 bases in between. CDR1 is MNHEY and CDR2 is SMNVEV in the germline V gene (reference sequence). The rearrangement links TRBV27 to TRBJ1-4; a possible D gene is TRBD1 (5 bases). The specimen sequenced was PBMCs. This clonotype was obtained from a human donor in good health (CMV status not recorded). Some clones in this sample may be carry-over from other donors' samples. The CDR3 DNA reads as TGTGCCAGCAGCCCTCTGGGGCGCGATGAAAAACTGTTTTTT. The encoded protein is CASSPLGRDEKLFF.